This TCR beta chain was recovered during a study of blood T cell repertoires in COVID-19. The wider study: The United States, Italy and Spain were the sources of the acute and convalescent COVID-19 samples. Nucleic acid was either cDNA or gDNA, and it came from T cells, B-cell-depleted T cells, or PBMCs.

CDR1 and CDR2 from the germline V gene are SGHTA and FQGNSA. The CDR3 spans 15 residues. Trimming shortened V by 2 bases and J by 2 bases, and 13 bases separated the two germline ends. In the original workflow: Using reference gene primer amplification, nucleated cell counts were estimated. Method: immunoSEQ multiplex PCR; TCRdb's copy keeps in-frame clones and lacks some. V, J and clone size are those of that table, while D and trimming were read from the DNA. This sample has roughly 250,000 clones, with over 75% found just once. V gene TRBV7-2 combines with J gene TRBJ2-7; the D gene is possibly TRBD1 (5 bases). The specimen sequenced was peripheral blood. This TCR was sampled from a middle-aged woman who had recovered from COVID-19. CDR3 coding DNA: TGTGCCAGCAGCTTATGGACAACTACGACCTACGAGCAGTACTTC. Protein sequence: CASSLWTTTTYEQYF.